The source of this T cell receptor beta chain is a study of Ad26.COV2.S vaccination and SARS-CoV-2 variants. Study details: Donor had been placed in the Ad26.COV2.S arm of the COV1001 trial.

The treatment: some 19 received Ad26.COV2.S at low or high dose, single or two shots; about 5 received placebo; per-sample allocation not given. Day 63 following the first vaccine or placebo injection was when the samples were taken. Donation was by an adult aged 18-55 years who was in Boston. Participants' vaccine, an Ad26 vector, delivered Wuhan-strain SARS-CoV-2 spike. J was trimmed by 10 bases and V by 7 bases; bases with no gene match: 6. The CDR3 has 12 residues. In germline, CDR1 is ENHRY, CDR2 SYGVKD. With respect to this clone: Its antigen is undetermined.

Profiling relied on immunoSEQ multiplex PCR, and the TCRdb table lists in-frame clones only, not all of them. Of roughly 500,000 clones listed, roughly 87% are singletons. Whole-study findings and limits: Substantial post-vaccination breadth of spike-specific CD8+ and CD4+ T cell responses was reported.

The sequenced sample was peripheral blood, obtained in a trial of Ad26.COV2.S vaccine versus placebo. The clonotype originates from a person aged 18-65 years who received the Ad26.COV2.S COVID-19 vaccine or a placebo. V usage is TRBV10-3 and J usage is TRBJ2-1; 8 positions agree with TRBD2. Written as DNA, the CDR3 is TGTGCCATCACGAGCGGGAGCGGGGAGCAGTTCTTC. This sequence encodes CAITSGSGEQFF.